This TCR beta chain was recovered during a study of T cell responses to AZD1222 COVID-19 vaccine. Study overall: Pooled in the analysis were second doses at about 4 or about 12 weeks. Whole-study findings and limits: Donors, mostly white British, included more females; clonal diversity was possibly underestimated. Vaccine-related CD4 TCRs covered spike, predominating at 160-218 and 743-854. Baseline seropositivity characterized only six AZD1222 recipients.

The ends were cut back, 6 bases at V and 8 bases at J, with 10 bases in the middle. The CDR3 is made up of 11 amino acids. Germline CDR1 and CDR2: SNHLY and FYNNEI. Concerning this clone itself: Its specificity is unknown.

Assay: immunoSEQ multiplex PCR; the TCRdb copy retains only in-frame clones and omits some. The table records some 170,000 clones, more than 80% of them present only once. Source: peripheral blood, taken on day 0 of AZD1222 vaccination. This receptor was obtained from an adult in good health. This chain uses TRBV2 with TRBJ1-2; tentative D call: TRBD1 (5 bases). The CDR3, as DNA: TGTGCCAGCAGGATGCAGGGAGGCTACACCTTC. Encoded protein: CASRMQGGYTF. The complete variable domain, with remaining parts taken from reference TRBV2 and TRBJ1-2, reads EPEVTQTPSHQVTQMGQEVILRCVPISNHLYFYWYRQILGQKVEFLVSFYNNEISEKSEIFDDQFSVERPDGSNFTLKIRSTKLEDSAMYFCASRMQGGYTFGSGTRLTVV.